The next 21 T cell receptor beta chains were all read from a single sample in a study of T cell responses to AZD1222 COVID-19 vaccine. TCRdb keeps only in-frame clones here, not all; method: immunoSEQ multiplex PCR. The sample has nearly 90,000 clones, about 91% seen once. The sample was peripheral blood, taken on day 0 of MenACWY control vaccination. All receptors come from an adult in good health.

This clone was seen a single time. The rearrangement links TRBV25-1 to TRBJ1-4; no clear D gene. There are 15 residues in the CDR3. CDR1 MGHDK and CDR2 SYGVNS come from the germline V gene. V was trimmed by 1 base and J by 6 bases, leaving 12 bases between them. The CDR3 region is CASSESTYTDEKLFF. The DNA of the CDR3 is TGTGCCAGCAGTGAATCAACCTACACAGATGAAAAACTGTTTTTT. The full variable domain, its missing parts supplied by reference TRBV25-1 and TRBJ1-4, is EADIYQTPRYLVIGTGKKITLECSQTMGHDKMYWYQQDPGMELHLIHYSYGVNSTEKGDLSSESTVSRIRTEHFPLTLESARPSHTSQYLCASSESTYTDEKLFFGSGTQLSVL.

This clone has more than one count but fewer than ten. The J gene is TRBJ2-1, the V gene TRBV5-8; a possible D gene is TRBD2 (6 bases). Per germline, CDR1 SGHTS and CDR2 YDEGEE. The CDR3 sequence is 14 residues long. Between the trimmed V and J ends, which lost 4 bases and 6 bases, there was a span of 14 bases. The CDR3 DNA is TGTGCCAGCAGCCGACAGTTGGGGGGCAATGAGCAGTTCTTC. Amino acids: CASSRQLGGNEQFF.

A remark on this clone: Because the CDR3's place on the DNA is in doubt, the DNA is left out and the CDR3 is given as listed by TCRdb. The chain couples TRBV7-2 to TRBJ2-3; no DNA check was done on the table's D call, TRBD2. Counting both end residues, the CDR3 totals 16 amino acids. The V gene's germline CDR1 is SGHTA and CDR2 FQGNSA. CDR3 region: CASSREFGAGTDTQYF.

This clone is a singleton in its sample. V gene TRBV3-1 (or the pseudogene TRBV3-2) combines with J gene TRBJ2-3; D remains ambiguous. V lost 0 bases, J lost 0 bases, and 13 bases lay in between. Per germline, CDR1 LGHDT and CDR2 YNNKEL (reference sequence). This CDR3 contains 17 residues. The CDR3 spells CASSQDRRVGSTDTQYF. The CDR3 nucleotides are TGTGCCAGCAGCCAAGATAGACGGGTTGGGAGCACAGATACGCAGTATTTT.

J is TRBJ2-7 and V is TRBV18; tentatively, D is TRBD1 (5 bases). The germline gives CDR1 KGHSH, CDR2 LQKENI. The V end was cut by 3 bases, the J end by 7 bases, with 16 bases between. The CDR3 has 14 residues. The CDR3: CASSPGDRAGEQYF. CDR3 in DNA: TGTGCCAGCTCACCGGGCGACAGAGCCGGGGAGCAGTACTTC.

The chain combines TRBV28 with TRBJ1-2, with D possibly TRBD1 on 6 matching bases. V lost 5 bases, J lost 8 bases, and 12 bases lay in between. Germline V gene lookup returns CDR1 MDHEN and CDR2 SYDVKM. The CDR3 is 12 residues long. This CDR3 reads CASSTGFRGYTF. CDR3 nucleotides: TGTGCCAGCAGTACAGGGTTTAGGGGCTACACCTTC.

This chain uses TRBV24-1 with TRBJ2-3; D call uncertain. The CDR3 runs to 15 residues. CDR1 and CDR2 from the germline V gene are KGHDR and SFDVKD. V dropped 4 bases and J dropped 2 bases, with 12 bases sitting between them. In DNA, the CDR3 is TGTGCCACCAGTGAAAGCGACCGATACACAGATACGCAGTATTTT. Translation: CATSESDRYTDTQYF.

V is TRBV5-8 and J is TRBJ1-5; D unresolved. From germline, CDR1 is SGHTS and CDR2 YDEGEE. V dropped 0 bases and J dropped 5 bases, with 3 bases sitting between them. The CDR3 has 12 amino acids. CDR3 in amino acids: CASSLVDQPQHF. The CDR3 bases are TGTGCCAGCAGCTTGGTCGATCAGCCCCAGCATTTT.

This clone appeared once. The chain links TRBV7-8 to TRBJ2-5; D is ambiguous. V lost 5 bases and J 9 bases, leaving 16 bases between the germline ends. CDR1 is SGHVS, CDR2 FQNEAQ, per germline. This CDR3 comprises 13 residues. The CDR3 reads CASSRTTPAAQYF. The CDR3 DNA is TGTGCCAGCAGCCGAACCACTCCGGCGGCCCAGTACTTC.

This clone was observed a few times. The chain employs TRBV3-1 (or the pseudogene TRBV3-2) and TRBJ2-3, with D possibly being TRBD2 (6 bases). CDR3 size: 17 residues. Trimming left V 0 bases short and J 0 bases short, with 13 bases between. The germline CDR1 and CDR2 sequences are LGHDT and YNNKEL (reference sequence). The CDR3 loop is CASSQDRLASSTDTQYF. The CDR3 DNA is TGTGCCAGCAGCCAAGATCGGCTAGCGTCAAGCACAGATACGCAGTATTTT.

The chain recombines TRBV7-3 with TRBJ1-1; D is ambiguous. From germline, CDR1 is SGHTA and CDR2 FQGTGA. This CDR3 spans 15 amino acids. V lost 1 base, J lost 0 bases, and 9 bases lay in between. The DNA for the CDR3 is TGTGCCAGCAGCTTAAATCCAGGCGTGAACACTGAAGCTTTCTTT. Translation gives CASSLNPGVNTEAFF. Supplemented by reference TRBV7-3 and TRBJ1-1, the full variable domain reads GAGVSQTPSNKVTEKGKYVELRCDPISGHTALYWYRQSLGQGPEFLIYFQGTGAADDSGLPNDRFFAVRPEGSVSTLKIQRTERGDSAVYLCASSLNPGVNTEAFFGQGTRLTVV.

The V and J genes are TRBV5-1 and TRBJ1-1, with 9 positions matching TRBD1. V dropped 4 bases and J dropped 2; count of bases not matched to a gene: 9. This CDR3 is 16 amino acids long. The germline V gene encodes CDR1 SGHRS and CDR2 YFSETQ. CDR3 sequence reads: CASSTGQGRGNTEAFF. The CDR3 bases are TGCGCCAGCAGCACCGGACAGGGGCGAGGAAACACTGAAGCTTTCTTT.

The rearrangement joins TRBV28 to TRBJ2-7; 9 nucleotides line up with TRBD1. The CDR3 is 14 residues long. J lost 7 bases, V lost 4 bases, and 8 bases had no gene match. Germline V gives CDR1 MDHEN, CDR2 SYDVKM. CDR3 nucleotide sequence: TGTGCCAGCAGTTCGGACAGGGGAGGGCGAGAGCAGTACTTC. Protein: CASSSDRGGREQYF.

The rearrangement links TRBV3-1 (or the pseudogene TRBV3-2) to TRBJ2-2, with D possibly TRBD1 on 6 matching bases. This CDR3 contains 15 residues. The V and J ends lost 1 base and 1 base respectively, with 7 bases between them. CDR1 LGHDT and CDR2 YNNKEL come from the germline V gene (reference sequence). The CDR3 DNA sequence: TGTGCCAGCAGCCAAGGGGGACAGAACACCGGGGAGCTGTTTTTT. Translated, it gives CASSQGGQNTGELFF.

The chain is built from TRBV5-1 and TRBJ2-7; D unresolved. The V gene's germline CDR1 is SGHRS and CDR2 YFSETQ. This CDR3 spans 13 amino acids. V dropped 0 bases and J dropped 0 bases, with 4 bases sitting between them. The CDR3 sequence: CASSLEGSYEQYF. In DNA, the CDR3 is TGCGCCAGCAGCTTGGAGGGCTCCTACGAGCAGTACTTC.

This clone was observed many times. This chain links TRBV7-8 with TRBJ1-1; TRBD1 agrees at 8 bases. This CDR3 spans 14 amino acids. The junction had 2 bases not matched to a gene; V was cut back by 3 bases and J by 2 bases. Looked up from germline, CDR1 is SGHVS and CDR2 is FQNEAQ. The CDR3 loop is CASSLGTGNTEAFF. The CDR3 DNA reads TGTGCCAGCAGCTTGGGGACAGGCAACACTGAAGCTTTCTTT.

This clone was observed a few times. The chain combines TRBV24-1 with TRBJ2-7, with a weak D call TRBD1 (5 bases). The V gene lost 9 bases and the J gene lost 3 bases, with 20 bases spanning the gap. Germline CDR1 and CDR2: KGHDR and SFDVKD. The CDR3 runs 15 residues. The chain's CDR3 is CATADTRSRGYEQYF. In DNA, the CDR3 is TGTGCCACCGCGGACACTCGGTCTCGTGGCTACGAGCAGTACTTC.

The chain joins TRBV5-1 to TRBJ2-2; maybe TRBD2 (6 bases). This CDR3 is built from 18 residues. Germline V lookup: CDR1 SGHRS, CDR2 YFSETQ. V lost 0 bases, J lost 1 base, and 16 bases lay in between. The CDR3 protein is CASSLEPRGFGNTGELFF. CDR3 nucleotides: TGCGCCAGCAGCTTGGAGCCCCGGGGGTTTGGGAACACCGGGGAGCTGTTTTTT.

The V gene is TRBV5-1, the J gene TRBJ2-3, with 9 bases fitting TRBD2. CDR1 SGHRS and CDR2 YFSETQ come from the germline V gene. The length of the CDR3 is 16 residues. Trimming removed 1 base from V and 1 base from J; junction bases left unmatched: 4. The DNA of the CDR3 is TGCGCCAGCAGCTTGTCTAGCGGGGCAGGCACAGATACGCAGTATTTT. Its protein is CASSLSSGAGTDTQYF.

The J gene is TRBJ1-5, the V gene TRBV18; no clear D. With 3 bases removed from V and 1 base from J, the gap between germline ends came to 10 bases. Germline assignment: CDR1 KGHSH and CDR2 LQKENI. This CDR3 is 15 amino acids long. In DNA form, the CDR3 reads TGTGCCAGCTCACCGAATTCACAGAGCAATCAGCCCCAGCATTTT. It is translated as CASSPNSQSNQPQHF.

The chain has TRBV4-3 and TRBJ2-7; TRBD2 matches 14 bases. V lost 1 base, J lost 3 bases, and 5 bases stayed unmatched. Germline V gene data show CDR1 as LGHNA and CDR2 as YSLEER. This CDR3 region has 17 residues. The DNA for the CDR3 is TGCGCCAGCAGCCAAGCCCGGACTAGCGGGGGGAACTACGAGCAGTACTTC. Translating gives CASSQARTSGGNYEQYF.